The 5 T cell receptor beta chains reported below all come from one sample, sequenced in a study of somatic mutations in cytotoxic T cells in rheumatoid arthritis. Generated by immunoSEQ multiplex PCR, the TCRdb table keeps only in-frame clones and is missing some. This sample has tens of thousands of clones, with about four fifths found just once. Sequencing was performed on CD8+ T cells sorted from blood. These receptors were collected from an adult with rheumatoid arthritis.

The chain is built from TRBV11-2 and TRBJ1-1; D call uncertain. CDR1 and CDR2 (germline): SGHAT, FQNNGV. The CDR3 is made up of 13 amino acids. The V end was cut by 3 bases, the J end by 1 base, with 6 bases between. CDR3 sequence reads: CASSFDWNTEAFF. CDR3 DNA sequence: TGTGCCAGCAGCTTTGATTGGAACACTGAAGCTTTCTTT. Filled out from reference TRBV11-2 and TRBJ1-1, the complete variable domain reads EAGVAQSPRYKIIEKRQSVAFWCNPISGHATLYWYQQILGQGPKLLIQFQNNGVVDDSQLPKDRFSAERLKGVDSTLKIQPAKLEDSAVYLCASSFDWNTEAFFGQGTRLTVV.

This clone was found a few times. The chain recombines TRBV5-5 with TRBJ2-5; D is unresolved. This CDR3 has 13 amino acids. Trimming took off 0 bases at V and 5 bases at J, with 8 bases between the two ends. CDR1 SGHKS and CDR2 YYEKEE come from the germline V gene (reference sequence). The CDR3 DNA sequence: TGTGCCAGCAGCTTGGATCTGGCGGAGACCCAGTACTTC. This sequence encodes CASSLDLAETQYF.

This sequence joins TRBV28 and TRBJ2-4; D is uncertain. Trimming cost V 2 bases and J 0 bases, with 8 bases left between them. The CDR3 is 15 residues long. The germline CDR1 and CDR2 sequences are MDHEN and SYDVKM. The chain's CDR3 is CASSLPRLAKNIQYF. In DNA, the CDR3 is TGTGCCAGCAGTTTACCTCGGTTAGCCAAAAACATTCAGTACTTC.

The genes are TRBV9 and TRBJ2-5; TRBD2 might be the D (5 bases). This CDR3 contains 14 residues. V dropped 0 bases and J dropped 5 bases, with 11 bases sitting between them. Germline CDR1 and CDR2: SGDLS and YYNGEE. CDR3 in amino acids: CASSVAGRGETQYF. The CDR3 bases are TGTGCCAGCAGCGTAGCTGGGAGAGGGGAGACCCAGTACTTC.

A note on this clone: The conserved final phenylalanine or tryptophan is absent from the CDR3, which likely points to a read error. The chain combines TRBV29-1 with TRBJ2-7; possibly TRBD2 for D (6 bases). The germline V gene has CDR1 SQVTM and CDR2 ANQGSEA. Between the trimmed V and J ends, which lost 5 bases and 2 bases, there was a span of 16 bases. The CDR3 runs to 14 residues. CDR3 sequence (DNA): TGCAGCGTTTATTGGGCGGGGCGTACCTACGAGCAGTACCTC. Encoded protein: CSVYWAGRTYEQYL.